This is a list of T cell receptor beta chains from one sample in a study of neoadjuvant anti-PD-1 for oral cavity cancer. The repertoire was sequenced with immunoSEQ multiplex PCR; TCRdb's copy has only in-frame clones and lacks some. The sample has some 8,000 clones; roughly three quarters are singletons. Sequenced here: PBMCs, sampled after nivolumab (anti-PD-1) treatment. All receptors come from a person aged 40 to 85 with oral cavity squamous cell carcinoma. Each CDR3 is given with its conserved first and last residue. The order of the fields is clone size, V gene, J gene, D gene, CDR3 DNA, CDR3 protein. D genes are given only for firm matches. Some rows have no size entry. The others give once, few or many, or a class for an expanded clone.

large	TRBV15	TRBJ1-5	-	TGTGCCACCAGCAGAGGCACTGAGGGGAGTCAGCCCCAGCATTTT	CATSRGTEGSQPQHF
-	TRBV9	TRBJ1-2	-	TGTGCCAGCAGCGTAGTGGGGGGTGGCTACACCTTC	CASSVVGGGYTF
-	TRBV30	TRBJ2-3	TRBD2	TGTGCCTGGAGTATCCAGCGGGGTACAGATACGCAGTATTTT	CAWSIQRGTDTQYF
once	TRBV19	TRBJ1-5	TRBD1	TGTGCCAGCCTGACAGGGACGGGCTATAGCAATCAGCCCCAGCATTTT	CASLTGTGYSNQPQHF
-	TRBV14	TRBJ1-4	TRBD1	TGTGCCAGCAGCCTGAGACAGGGCCCTAATGAAAAACTGTTTTTT	CASSLRQGPNEKLFF
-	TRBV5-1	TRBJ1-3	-	TGCGCCAGCAGCTTGGCCGGACGGGACTCTGGAAACACCATATATTTT	CASSLAGRDSGNTIYF
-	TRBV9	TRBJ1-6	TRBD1	TGTGCCAGCAGCGTAGGGGGGACAGGGAACCCACCCCTCCACTTT	CASSVGGTGNPPLHF
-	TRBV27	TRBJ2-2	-	TGTGCCAGCAGTAAGAGGAGGGGGGACCCGAACACCGGGGAGCTGTTTTTT	CASSKRRGDPNTGELFF
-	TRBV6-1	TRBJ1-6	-	TGTGCCAGCAGTGACAGGGAAAATTCACCCCTCCACTTT	CASSDRENSPLHF
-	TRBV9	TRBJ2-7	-	TGTGCCAGCAGCGCCGAGAGTCTACCTTACGAGCAGTACTTC	CASSAESLPYEQYF
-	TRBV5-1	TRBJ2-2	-	TGCGCCAGCAGCTTAAACACCGGGGAGCTGTTTTTT	CASSLNTGELFF
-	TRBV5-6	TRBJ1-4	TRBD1	TGTGCCAGCAGCTCCAGGGGGTTTTCTGAAAAACTGTTTTTT	CASSSRGFSEKLFF
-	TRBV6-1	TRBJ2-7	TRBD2	TGTGCCATAATTAGCGGGGGGCGAAACTACGAGCAGTACTTC	CAIISGGRNYEQYF
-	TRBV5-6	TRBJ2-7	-	TGTGCCAGCAGCCAAGTCACAGTCCCAAGGGAGCAGTACTTC	CASSQVTVPREQYF
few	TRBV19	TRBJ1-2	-	TGTGCCAGTAGTACCGGAGGGCATTCCTATGGCTACACCTTC	CASSTGGHSYGYTF
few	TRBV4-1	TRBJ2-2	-	TGCGCCAGCAGCCATAACCAGGGGAACACCGGGGAGCTGTTTTTT	CASSHNQGNTGELFF
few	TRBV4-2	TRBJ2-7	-	TGTGCCAGCAGCCAAGATCCCCGACCAACCTACGAGCAGTACTTC	CASSQDPRPTYEQYF
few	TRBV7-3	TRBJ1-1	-	TGTGCCAGCAGCTTATCTGGGTCTGGTAACACTGAAGCTTTCTTT	CASSLSGSGNTEAFF
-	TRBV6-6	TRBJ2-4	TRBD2	TGTGCCAGCAGCCACGGGGGGAACTTGGCCAAAAACATTCAGTACTTC	CASSHGGNLAKNIQYF
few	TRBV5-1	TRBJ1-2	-	TGCGCCAGCAGCTTCGAGGGGGTTAACTATGGCTACACCTTC	CASSFEGVNYGYTF
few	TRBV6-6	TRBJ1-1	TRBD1	TGTGCCAGCAGTATACAGGGGACGTACACTGAAGCTTTCTTT	CASSIQGTYTEAFF
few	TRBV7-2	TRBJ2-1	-	TGTGCCAGCAGCCGTTACAATGAGCAGTTCTTC	CASSRYNEQFF
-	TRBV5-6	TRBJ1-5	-	TGTGCCAGCAGCCGGGACGGCGAATATAGCAATCAGCCCCAGCATTTT	CASSRDGEYSNQPQHF
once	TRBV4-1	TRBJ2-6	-	TGCGCCAGCAGCCAAGAAAGAAGGACGTGGAGTGGCTCTGGGGCCAACGTCCTGACTTTC	CASSQERRTWSGSGANVLTF
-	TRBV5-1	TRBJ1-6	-	TGCGCCAGCAGCTTAAACCCCACGAGGGCAGTGGTGGATTCACCCCTCCACTTT	CASSLNPTRAVVDSPLHF
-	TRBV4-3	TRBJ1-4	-	TGCGCCAGCAGCCAAGTCGGAAGGGAGGACGAAAAACTGTTTTTT	CASSQVGREDEKLFF
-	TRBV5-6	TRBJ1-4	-	TGTGCCAGCAGCTTGGCCGCGGGCGGAAAACTGTTTTTT	CASSLAAGGKLFF
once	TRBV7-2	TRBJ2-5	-	TGTGCCAGCAGCCCCGAGACTAGAGGGGAGACCCAGTACTTC	CASSPETRGETQYF
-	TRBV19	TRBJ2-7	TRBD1	TGTGCCAGTAGACTCGGACAGGGAGGTTCCTACGAGCAGTACTTC	CASRLGQGGSYEQYF
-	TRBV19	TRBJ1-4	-	TGTGCCAGTAGCCAGAAGGACAGTGAAAAACTGTTTTTT	CASSQKDSEKLFF
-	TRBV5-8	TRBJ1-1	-	TGTGCCAGCAGCTTCACAGTTAACACTGAAGCTTTCTTT	CASSFTVNTEAFF
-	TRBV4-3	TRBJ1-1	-	TGCGCCAGCAGCCAAGAGAACAGTAGGGGCACTGAAGCTTTCTTT	CASSQENSRGTEAFF
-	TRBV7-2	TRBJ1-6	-	TGTGCCAGCAGACCACAGGGAGGGGGTTCACCCCTCCACTTT	CASRPQGGGSPLHF
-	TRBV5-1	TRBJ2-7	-	-	CASSSGAMGTSYEQYF
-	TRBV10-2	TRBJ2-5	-	TGCGCCAGGGAAGAAGAGACCCAGTACTTC	CAREEETQYF
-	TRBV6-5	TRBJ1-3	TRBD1	TGTGCCAGCAGTTACTCCCGACAGGGGGGAAACACCATATATTTT	CASSYSRQGGNTIYF
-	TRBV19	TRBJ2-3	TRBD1	TGTGCCAGTAGTAGACAACGGACAGGGGGCGTAGATACGCAGTATTTT	CASSRQRTGGVDTQYF
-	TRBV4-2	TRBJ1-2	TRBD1	TGTGCCAGCAGCCAGACCAGGGACAGGAGGGGGAATGGCTACACCTTC	CASSQTRDRRGNGYTF
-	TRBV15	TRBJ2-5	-	TGTGCCACCAGCAGAGGAAGAGGGCAGGCGGAGACCCAGTACTTC	CATSRGRGQAETQYF
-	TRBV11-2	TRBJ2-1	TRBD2	TGTGCCAGCAGCGGTCGACTAGCGGGGGGTGAGCAGTTCTTC	CASSGRLAGGEQFF
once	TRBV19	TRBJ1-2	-	TGTGCCAGTAGCCACGCTCAGGGGACTAACTATGGCTACACCTTC	CASSHAQGTNYGYTF
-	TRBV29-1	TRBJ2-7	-	TGCAGCGTTTTATCGAGGGAGCAGTACTTC	CSVLSREQYF
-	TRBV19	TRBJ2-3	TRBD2	TGTGCCAGTAAGGCTAGCGGGGCCTCCTTCCCCACAGATACGCAGTATTTT	CASKASGASFPTDTQYF
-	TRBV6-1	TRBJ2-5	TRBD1	TGTGCCAGCAGTGGACAGGGACAAGAGACCCAGTACTTC	CASSGQGQETQYF
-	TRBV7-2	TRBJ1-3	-	TGTGCCAGCAGCCCCCGGACACAAGGAAACACCATATATTTT	CASSPRTQGNTIYF
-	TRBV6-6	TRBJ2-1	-	TGTGCCACCTCAATAACGAATGAGCAGTTCTTC	CATSITNEQFF
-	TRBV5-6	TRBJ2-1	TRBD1	TGTGCCAGCAGCTTCCTTCTAAATGACAGGGAACGGCAGTTCTTC	CASSFLLNDRERQFF
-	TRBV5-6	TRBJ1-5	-	TGTGCCAGCAGCTTGGGGGGCCGCCCGCCCCAGCATTTT	CASSLGGRPPQHF
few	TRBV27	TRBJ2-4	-	TGTGCCAGCAGTTTATCCAACAGGGATTGGGAAGCCAAAAACATTCAGTACTTC	CASSLSNRDWEAKNIQYF
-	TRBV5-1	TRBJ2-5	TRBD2	TGCGCCAGCAGCCTTGGAAACGGGGGGGAAGAGACCCAGTACTTC	CASSLGNGGEETQYF
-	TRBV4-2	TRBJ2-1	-	TGTGCCAGCAGCCAAGATGGTACTAGCTTCTACAATGAGCAGTTCTTC	CASSQDGTSFYNEQFF
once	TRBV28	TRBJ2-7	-	TGTGCCAGCAGTTTTGGCCAGATCCCCTACGAGCAGTACTTC	CASSFGQIPYEQYF
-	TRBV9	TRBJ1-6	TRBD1	TGTGCCAGCAGCACCACAGGGGACCACCGGGGTTCACCCCTCCACTTT	CASSTTGDHRGSPLHF
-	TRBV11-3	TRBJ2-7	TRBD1	TGTGCCAGCAGCTCAACAACCGGGACAGGCCCTTTAAAGCAGTACTTC	CASSSTTGTGPLKQYF
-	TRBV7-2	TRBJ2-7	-	TGTGCCAGCAGCTTACCCCGGGAAGGGGTCGAGCAGTACTTC	CASSLPREGVEQYF
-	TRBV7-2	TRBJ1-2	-	TGTGCCAGCAGCTTACAAGGAAGCGATGGCTACACCTTC	CASSLQGSDGYTF